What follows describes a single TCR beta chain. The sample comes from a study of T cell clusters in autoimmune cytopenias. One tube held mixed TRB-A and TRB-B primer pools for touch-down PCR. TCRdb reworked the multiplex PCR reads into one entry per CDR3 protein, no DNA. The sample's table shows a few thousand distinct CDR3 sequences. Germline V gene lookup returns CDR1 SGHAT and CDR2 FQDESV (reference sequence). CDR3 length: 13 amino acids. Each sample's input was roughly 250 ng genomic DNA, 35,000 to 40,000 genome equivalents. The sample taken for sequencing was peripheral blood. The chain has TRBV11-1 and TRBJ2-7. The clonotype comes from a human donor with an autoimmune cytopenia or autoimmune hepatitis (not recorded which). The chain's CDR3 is CASSPRTVSEQYF.